Shown below are 25 T cell receptor beta chains from a single sample sequenced in a study of T cells in Graves' hyperthyroidism and ophthalmopathy. Amplified TCR beta CDR3 regions derived from RNA transcripts. TCR CDR3 regions were first amplified by RT-PCR with HTBI primers. TCRdb fed the multiplex PCR reads into MiXCR, producing one record per CDR3 protein. The table has 300,000 to 400,000 distinct CDR3 sequences, over 11% seen once; the top ten hold 20% to 25%. The sequencing input was blood. These receptors all stem from a woman in her 30s with Graves' hyperthyroidism.

The chain employs TRBV28 and TRBJ2-5; 8 nucleotides agree with TRBD1. The germline CDR1 and CDR2 sequences are MDHEN and SYDVKM. The CDR3 is made up of 13 amino acids. V lost 6 bases and J lost 5; bases outside the gene matches: 5. This chain's CDR3 is CASRRTGIETQYF. CDR3 nucleotide sequence: TGTGCCAGCAGACGGACAGGGATTGAGACCCAGTACTTC.

The chain combines TRBV7-2 with TRBJ2-3, with 7 bases aligning to TRBD2. The J segment lost 1 base and the V segment lost 3 bases, leaving 4 bases of the junction unmatched. The CDR3 sequence is 15 residues long. Germline-derived CDR1 and CDR2 are SGHTA and FQGNSA. The CDR3 DNA is TGTGCCAGCAGCTTTTGGGGGGGACGCACAGATACGCAGTATTTT. The encoded protein is CASSFWGGRTDTQYF.

The J gene is TRBJ2-5, the V gene TRBV9, with TRBD2 as a possible D gene (6 bases). Germline V gene sequence: CDR1 SGDLS, CDR2 YYNGEE. The CDR3 is made up of 15 amino acids. V was pared by 0 bases and J by 1 base, with 10 bases between. The CDR3 loop reads CASSVGGVVQETQYF. The CDR3 bases are TGTGCCAGCAGCGTAGGGGGGGTGGTCCAAGAGACCCAGTACTTC. The whole variable domain, filled in from reference TRBV9 and TRBJ2-5, reads DSGVTQTPKHLITATGQRVTLRCSPRSGDLSVYWYQQSLDQGLQFLIQYYNGEERAKGNILERFSAQQFPDLHSELNLSSLELGDSALYFCASSVGGVVQETQYFGPGTRLLVL.

This clonotype was counted at least ten times. The rearrangement links TRBV20-1 to TRBJ2-7; 7 bases align to TRBD1. V shed 6 bases and J 4 bases; nucleotides not matched to a gene: 9. CDR3 length: 13 amino acids. CDR1 and CDR2 (germline): DFQATT, SNEGSKA (reference sequence). CDR3 in amino acids: CSAWTGLTYEQYF. CDR3 in DNA: TGCAGTGCATGGACAGGTTTGACGTACGAGCAGTACTTC.

Many counts were recorded for this clonotype. J is TRBJ2-3 and V is TRBV5-1; weak D call: TRBD2 (5 bases). Germline V lookup: CDR1 SGHRS, CDR2 YFSETQ. V was pared by 0 bases and J by 4 bases, with 9 bases between. The CDR3 contains 14 residues. This CDR3 reads CASSLASRADTQYF. CDR3 sequence (DNA): TGCGCCAGCAGCTTGGCTTCGCGGGCAGATACGCAGTATTTT.

V is TRBV5-8 and J is TRBJ2-3; 14 nucleotides agree with TRBD2. J gave up 1 base and V 3 bases, and 7 bases lay outside the gene matches. The germline gives CDR1 SGHTS, CDR2 YDEGEE. The CDR3 is 18 residues long. The CDR3 protein is CASSWGLAGDFGTDTQYF. Written as DNA, the CDR3 is TGTGCCAGCAGCTGGGGACTAGCGGGAGATTTTGGCACAGATACGCAGTATTTT.

The chain joins TRBV20-1 to TRBJ2-7; D is possibly TRBD1 (6 bases). V was clipped by 4 bases and J by 3 bases, with 19 bases between them. CDR1 and CDR2 (germline): DFQATT, SNEGSKA (reference sequence). This CDR3 region has 15 residues. DNA of the CDR3: TGCAGTGCTATCGATCAGGGGCGGACCTACTACGAGCAGTACTTC. Encoded protein: CSAIDQGRTYYEQYF.

The table lists this clonotype with many counts. The rearrangement uses TRBV2 and TRBJ2-3, with D perhaps assigned TRBD1 or TRBD2 (5 bases each). Germline lookup yields CDR1 SNHLY and CDR2 FYNNEI. The CDR3 consists of 18 residues. The V end was cut by 6 bases, the J end by 6 bases, with 28 bases between. The CDR3 nucleotides are TGTGCCAGCAGCCAAAGCCCCCCGGGACGGGGTGTTGTGGATACGCAGTATTTT. Translation gives CASSQSPPGRGVVDTQYF.

This clonotype was detected many times. This sequence joins TRBV11-2 and TRBJ2-1; 9 positions agree with TRBD1. The CDR3 sequence is 15 residues long. Trimming took 5 bases from V and 7 from J; bases not matched to a gene: 9. Germline CDR1 reads SGHAT; CDR2 reads FQNNGV. The CDR3 DNA follows: TGTGCCAGCAGCCCACCGGGACAGGGTCGGAATGAGCAGTTCTTC. Translated: CASSPPGQGRNEQFF. The full variable domain, its missing parts supplied by reference TRBV11-2 and TRBJ2-1, is EAGVAQSPRYKIIEKRQSVAFWCNPISGHATLYWYQQILGQGPKLLIQFQNNGVVDDSQLPKDRFSAERLKGVDSTLKIQPAKLEDSAVYLCASSPPGQGRNEQFFGPGTRLTVL.

J is TRBJ2-3 and V is TRBV4-1, with 10 nucleotides matching TRBD2. The CDR3 length is 16 residues. Losses at the gene ends were 0 bases for V and 5 bases for J; bases not matched to a gene: 5. CDR1 MGHRA and CDR2 YSYEKL come from the germline V gene. The CDR3 reads CASSQEPAGGGDTQYF. Here the CDR3 DNA reads TGCGCCAGCAGCCAAGAGCCAGCGGGAGGGGGAGATACGCAGTATTTT.

On this clonotype itself: This may come from a read error, since a much larger clone is one base off. The rearrangement joins TRBV28 to TRBJ2-7, with 10 bases identical to TRBD2. Per germline, CDR1 MDHEN and CDR2 SYDVKM. V trimming: 5 bases; J trimming: 6 bases; junction bases outside the gene matches: 7. The CDR3 runs to 14 residues. The CDR3 DNA is TGTGCCAGCAGTCCCCTAGCGGGAGTCCGCGAGCAGTACTTC. This sequence encodes CASSPLAGVREQYF.

In its sample, this clonotype was seen many times. This chain uses TRBV12-3 or TRBV12-4 with TRBJ2-3, with unresolved D. V was shortened by 5 bases and J by 7 bases, with 16 bases between the two germline ends. CDR3 length: 14 residues. In nucleotides, the CDR3 is TGTGCCAGCAGTAGCGCGGTTTTGGGAAATACGCAGTATTTT. Protein sequence: CASSSAVLGNTQYF.

This clonotype was seen many times. The rearrangement joins TRBV29-1 to TRBJ1-1; D call uncertain. CDR3 length: 11 residues. In germline, CDR1 is SQVTM, CDR2 ANQGSEA. Trimming took 4 bases from V and 1 from J, leaving 4 bases between them. The CDR3 bases are TGCAGCGTTGCTTGGAACACTGAAGCTTTCTTT. Translation gives CSVAWNTEAFF.

The table lists this clonotype with many counts. This rearrangement joins TRBV29-1 to TRBJ1-1; D is ambiguous. Germline CDR1 SQVTM, CDR2 ANQGSEA. Trimming shortened V by 7 bases and J by 0 bases, and 9 bases separated the two germline ends. This CDR3 spans 12 amino acids. This CDR3 reads CSGGGMNTEAFF. CDR3 bases: TGCAGCGGGGGTGGGATGAACACTGAAGCTTTCTTT.

This clonotype was counted only a few times. A read error may be the cause here, since a much bigger clone is one base away. This CDR3 reads CASRPGTDIGELFF. The DNA of the CDR3 is TGTGCCAGCAGACCGGGGACAGACATCGGGGAGCTGTTTTTT. V gene TRBV12-3 or TRBV12-4 combines with J gene TRBJ2-2; 7 positions match TRBD1. The CDR3 covers 14 residues. The J segment lost 7 bases and the V segment lost 6 bases, leaving 8 bases of the junction unmatched.

The genes are TRBV3-1 and TRBJ2-2, with D possibly TRBD2 on 5 matching bases. The V end lost 1 base, the J end lost 1 base, and 10 bases lay between the germline ends. Germline lookup yields CDR1 LGHDT and CDR2 YNNKEL (reference sequence). The CDR3 is made up of 16 amino acids. The CDR3 nucleotides read TGTGCCAGCAGCCAAGGAGCGGACCAGAACACCGGGGAGCTGTTTTTT. Residues: CASSQGADQNTGELFF.

This clonotype was picked up a small number of times. This chain joins TRBV6-2 or TRBV6-3 and TRBJ1-1; 7 nucleotides match TRBD1. The ends lost 7 bases at V and 3 bases at J; junction bases unmatched: 11. Germline lookup yields CDR1 MNHEY and CDR2 SVGEGT. The CDR3 totals 15 residues. This CDR3 reads CASNYERTGDTEAFF. CDR3 bases: TGTGCCAGCAACTACGAACGGACAGGAGACACTGAAGCTTTCTTT.

The table lists this clonotype with a few counts. A single base separates this from a much larger clone, so it may be a read error. The chain joins TRBV7-8 to TRBJ2-7; 7 bases align to TRBD1. Germline values: CDR1 SGHVS, CDR2 FQNEAQ. The J segment lost 3 bases and the V segment lost 5 bases, leaving 16 bases of the junction unmatched. This CDR3 is built from 17 residues. Written as DNA, the CDR3 is TGTGCCAGCAGCCCCCAACCCGCAGGACAGGAGCGCTACGAGCAGTACTTC. This gives the protein CASSPQPAGQERYEQYF.

The V call is TRBV30, the J call TRBJ1-5; 7 nucleotides line up with TRBD1. The CDR3 runs 13 residues. V shed 3 bases, J shed 6 bases, and the junction held 5 bases outside the gene matches. CDR1 is GTSNPN, CDR2 SVGIG, per germline (reference sequence). CDR3 in DNA: TGTGCCTGGAGCCACGACAGGGCTCAGCCCCAGCATTTT. It codes for CAWSHDRAQPQHF.

The gene calls are TRBV2 and TRBJ2-1; the match to TRBD2 covers 10 bases. V shed 6 bases and J 6 bases; nucleotides not matched to a gene: 17. There are 18 residues in the CDR3. Germline loops: CDR1 SNHLY, CDR2 FYNNEI. The CDR3 coding sequence is TGTGCCAGCAGCGGAGCGGGAGGGCCCCGATATGGGCTCAATGAGCAGTTCTTC. Its translation: CASSGAGGPRYGLNEQFF.

In this sample, this clonotype turned up many times. V usage is TRBV6-1 and J usage is TRBJ2-7; a weak D match, TRBD2 (5 bases). CDR3 size: 12 residues. V lost 7 bases and J lost 4, with 11 bases in between. CDR1 MNHNS and CDR2 SASEGT come from the germline V gene. The chain's CDR3 is CASKGETYEQYF. The CDR3 DNA follows: TGTGCCAGCAAGGGAGAAACTTACGAGCAGTACTTC.

This clonotype was seen repeatedly, ten times or more. The chain is built from TRBV6-5 and TRBJ1-1; D may be TRBD1 (6 bases). This CDR3 has 14 amino acids. Trimming pared 0 bases from V and 3 bases from J, leaving 8 bases between. Germline-derived CDR1 and CDR2 are MNHEY and SVGAGI. CDR3: CASSYSAGDTEAFF. The CDR3 coding sequence is TGTGCCAGCAGTTACTCGGCAGGGGACACTGAAGCTTTCTTT.

This clonotype occurred many times. The chain joins TRBV20-1 to TRBJ1-5; D unclear. The V end lost 4 bases, the J end lost 6 bases, and 10 bases lay between the germline ends. Germline V gene lookup returns CDR1 DFQATT and CDR2 SNEGSKA (reference sequence). The CDR3 has 12 amino acids. CDR3 amino acids: CSAKVGAQPQHF. CDR3 DNA sequence: TGCAGTGCTAAGGTCGGAGCTCAGCCCCAGCATTTT.

Only one count was recorded for this clonotype. Possible read error: a much larger clone is one base away. This sequence joins TRBV6-1 and TRBJ1-1; a possible D gene is TRBD1 (5 bases). Looked up from germline, CDR1 is MNHNS and CDR2 is SASEGT. Trimming took 6 bases from V and 4 from J, leaving 15 bases between them. The CDR3 is 14 residues long. DNA for the CDR3: TGTGCCAGCAGCCTTAGAGGGACGAGCACTGAAGCTTTCTTT. Amino acids: CASSLRGTSTEAFF.

This clonotype was observed a handful of times. V usage is TRBV19 and J usage is TRBJ2-5; TRBD2 is a possible D gene (6 bases). The CDR3 runs 16 residues. Germline V gives CDR1 LNHDA, CDR2 SQIVND (reference sequence). The V and J ends lost 2 bases and 5 bases respectively, with 18 bases between them. CDR3 in amino acids: CASSIRIGGLQETQYF. CDR3 DNA: TGTGCCAGTAGTATACGGATCGGGGGTTTGCAGGAGACCCAGTACTTC.